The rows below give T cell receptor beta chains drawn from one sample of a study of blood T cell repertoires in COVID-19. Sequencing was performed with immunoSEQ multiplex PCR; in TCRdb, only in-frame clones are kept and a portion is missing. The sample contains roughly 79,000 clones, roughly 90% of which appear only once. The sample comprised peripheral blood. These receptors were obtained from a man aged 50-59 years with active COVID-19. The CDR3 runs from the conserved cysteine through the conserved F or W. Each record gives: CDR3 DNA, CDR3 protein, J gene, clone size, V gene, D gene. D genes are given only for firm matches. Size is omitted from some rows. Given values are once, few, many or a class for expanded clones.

DNA: TGCGCCAGCAGCTTGACTAGCGGGAGATCCGAGCAGTACTTC; CDR3: CASSLTSGRSEQYF; J: TRBJ2-7; size: .; V: TRBV5-1; D: TRBD2
DNA: TGTGCCAGCAGTTTCACTAGCGGGGGGGCTTCCGAGCAGTACTTC; CDR3: CASSFTSGGASEQYF; J: TRBJ2-7; size: .; V: TRBV28; D: TRBD2
DNA: TGCAGCGTTTCGGGGTACACTGAAGCTTTCTTT; CDR3: CSVSGYTEAFF; J: TRBJ1-1; size: .; V: TRBV29-1; D: .
DNA: TGTGCCAGTAGTAACGTAGCGGGGGGGCCGAGGACCCAGTACTTC; CDR3: CASSNVAGGPRTQYF; J: TRBJ2-5; size: .; V: TRBV19; D: TRBD2
DNA: TGTGCCAGCAGCCAAGATTCTGTGCAGCCCCAGCATTTT; CDR3: CASSQDSVQPQHF; J: TRBJ1-5; size: .; V: TRBV14; D: .
DNA: TGTGCCAGCAGCCAAGGTTGGAGTAGCGGGAGCGCAGATACGCAGTATTTT; CDR3: CASSQGWSSGSADTQYF; J: TRBJ2-3; size: .; V: TRBV3-1/TRBV3-2; D: TRBD2
DNA: TGTGCCAGCAGTAAGGTGAACAGAGCTGAAGCTTTCTTT; CDR3: CASSKVNRAEAFF; J: TRBJ1-1; size: .; V: TRBV28; D: .
DNA: TGTGCCAGCAGCCCCCGACAGGGGGCGGCGAACACTGAAGCTTTCTTT; CDR3: CASSPRQGAANTEAFF; J: TRBJ1-1; size: few; V: TRBV3-1/TRBV3-2; D: TRBD1
DNA: TGTGCCAGCAGCTTTGTCATGGTAGGGGTGAACACTGAAGCTTTCTTT; CDR3: CASSFVMVGVNTEAFF; J: TRBJ1-1; size: .; V: TRBV12-1; D: .
DNA: TGTGCCAGCAGCTTATCCAGGCAAGAGACCCAGTACTTC; CDR3: CASSLSRQETQYF; J: TRBJ2-5; size: .; V: TRBV7-9; D: .
DNA: TGTGCCAGCAGCTTGGGGGACAGGGAAATAGACGAGCAGTACTTC; CDR3: CASSLGDREIDEQYF; J: TRBJ2-7; size: .; V: TRBV5-4; D: TRBD1
DNA: TGTGCCATCAGAGGGACAGGGTTCAATCAGCCCCAGCATTTT; CDR3: CAIRGTGFNQPQHF; J: TRBJ1-5; size: .; V: TRBV10-3; D: TRBD1
DNA: TGTGCCAGCAGCGAAGGACAGGGGACCAGCTCTGGGGCCAACGTCCTGACTTTC; CDR3: CASSEGQGTSSGANVLTF; J: TRBJ2-6; size: .; V: TRBV5-8; D: TRBD1
DNA: TGTGCCAGCAGCCGCCCTAGCACACAGGGGGCTTACGAGCAGTACTTC; CDR3: CASSRPSTQGAYEQYF; J: TRBJ2-7; size: .; V: TRBV11-2; D: TRBD1
DNA: TGCGCCAGCAGCTTGGGGACTAGCGGGAGGGATGAGCAGTTCTTC; CDR3: CASSLGTSGRDEQFF; J: TRBJ2-1; size: .; V: TRBV5-1; D: TRBD2
DNA: TGTGCCAGCTCACGACGCTCCAGCAGGGATTATAATTCACCCCTCCACTTT; CDR3: CASSRRSSRDYNSPLHF; J: TRBJ1-6; size: few; V: TRBV18; D: .
DNA: TGTGCCAGCAGTCTCCTGATGAGCGGACCAGATACGCAGTATTTT; CDR3: CASSLLMSGPDTQYF; J: TRBJ2-3; size: .; V: TRBV28; D: .